At least ten counts were recorded for the clone carrying this T cell receptor (beta chain). Its specificity is unknown. Trimming removed 3 bases from V and 5 bases from J, with 16 bases in between. The CDR3 loop spans 16 amino acids. Per germline, CDR1 MNHNS and CDR2 SASEGT. TCRdb reprocessed the 5' RACE reads with MiXCR, giving one entry per CDR3 protein. This sample has some 590,000 distinct CDR3 sequences; 9.6% occur once, and the top ten carry roughly 3.2%. These data originate in a study of identical twins. Study-level results: Instead of following the same donors, the conclusions were based on cross-sectional statistical analysis.

In every case, the donor was a healthy Caucasian. Separately, the same data were catalogued under a study of yellow fever vaccine responses in identical twins.

Sequences were obtained from PBMCs. The sequence was obtained from a young woman in good health. V usage is TRBV6-1 and J usage is TRBJ1-4; possibly TRBD1 for D (6 bases). DNA of the CDR3: TGTGCCAGCAGTGAGTACCATACAGGGAGAAATGAAAAACTGTTTTTT. Its protein is CASSEYHTGRNEKLFF.